A single T cell receptor beta chain is shown here with its context. Its antigen is still unknown. The sample belongs to a study of cytomegalovirus exposure and HLA in healthy donors. Whole-study results and caveats: The study listed some 160 cytomegalovirus-associated TCR beta chains.

Both 60 Vbeta primers and 13 Jbeta primers went into the PCR. Generated by immunoSEQ multiplex PCR, the TCRdb table keeps only in-frame clones and is missing some. The table has about 110,000 clones, about 80% seen once. The length of the CDR3 is 14 residues. V was cut by 1 base and J by 3 bases, with 8 bases left in between. The germline V gene encodes CDR1 SGHTS and CDR2 YDEGEE. The material sequenced was PBMCs. The chain combines TRBV5-8 with TRBJ1-5; D not resolved. The source is a woman between 35 and 50 years old in good health and CMV-seronegative. In nucleotides, the CDR3 is TGTGCCAGCAGCTTGTTCGGTTTCAATCAGCCCCAGCATTTT. Its protein product is CASSLFGFNQPQHF.